The subject of this entry is one T cell receptor beta chain. Antigen: not known. The data derive from a study of blood T cells in healthy people across ages. Study-level results: Samples with more naive T cells showed higher observed beta diversity. Donors of long life had a larger count of naive CD4+ cells and greater diversity than aged donors.

For the second PCR, which ran for roughly 6 to 11 cycles, a sample-barcoded 5' primer and a J-beta primer mix were used. The template-switch adaptor was a 5' adaptor with 12 random nucleotides. It tagged each cDNA molecule. TCRdb recomputed calls from the 5' RACE reads with MiXCR, one row per CDR3 protein. Of 1.5 million to 2 million distinct CDR3 sequences in the sample, about 35% were seen once. This sequence originates from a woman in her 30s in good health. Sequenced material: blood.

The CDR3 is CAWRDRNNYGYTF. The CDR3 bases are TGTGCCTGGAGGGACAGGAATAACTATGGCTACACCTTC. This sequence joins TRBV30 and TRBJ1-2; 7 bases are a match to TRBD1. The junction had 2 bases not matched to a gene; V was cut back by 3 bases and J by 1 base. The CDR3 covers 13 residues. In germline, CDR1 is GTSNPN, CDR2 SVGIG (reference sequence).